This record looks at one T cell receptor (beta chain) sequence and its context. The CDR3 totals 13 residues. Germline V gene sequence: CDR1 SGHTA, CDR2 FQGNSA. V lost 3 bases and J 6 bases, leaving 11 bases between the germline ends. The sample originates from a study of blood T cell repertoires in COVID-19. Data came from immunoSEQ multiplex PCR; TCRdb stores just in-frame clones and leaves some out. The top ten clones hold more than 2% of a sample with 65,000 to 85,000 clones, about 90% of them seen once. V and J are TRBV7-2 and TRBJ1-2; tentatively, D is TRBD1 (6 bases). This TCR came from a human donor in a cohort sampled during active COVID-19. Specimen: peripheral blood. The CDR3 DNA sequence: TGTGCCAGCAGCTTCGGGGGGGGCGATGGCTACACCTTC. The encoded protein is CASSFGGGDGYTF. Full variable domain (remainder filled in from reference TRBV7-2 and TRBJ1-2): GAGVSQSPSNKVTEKGKDVELRCDPISGHTALYWYRQSLGQGLEFLIYFQGNSAPDKSGLPSDRFSAERTGGSVSTLTIQRTQQEDSAVYLCASSFGGGDGYTFGSGTRLTVV.